What follows are 23 T cell receptor beta chains derived from one specimen sequenced in a study of CD8 T cells in ankylosing spondylitis. TCRdb itself ran the 5' RACE reads through MiXCR, one entry per CDR3 protein. The sample has about 400,000 distinct CDR3 sequences; about a fifth are singletons. What these receptors recognize is not known. Study outcomes and limitations: Typical of ankylosing spondylitis blood, it appeared, was a TCR beta motif of eight highly homologous variants.

Sequencing used blood, either unsorted or a sorted T cell fraction (not recorded which). Receptor source: a male donor with ankylosing spondylitis.

This clonotype was seen a handful of times. This rearrangement joins TRBV20-1 to TRBJ2-5; TRBD2 matches 7 bases. This CDR3 has 11 residues. CDR1 and CDR2 (germline): DFQATT, SNEGSKA (reference sequence). The CDR3 DNA sequence: TGCAGCAGGGAGGGGATGGAGACCCAGTACTTC. Translation: CSREGMETQYF.

The table lists this clonotype with many counts. This chain uses TRBV20-1 with TRBJ2-7; D unclear. The germline gives CDR1 DFQATT, CDR2 SNEGSKA (reference sequence). The CDR3 runs 13 residues. Trimming took 0 bases from V and 6 from J, leaving 12 bases between them. CDR3 residues: CSARDGAIVEQYF. CDR3 bases: TGCAGTGCTAGAGATGGTGCGATCGTCGAGCAGTACTTC.

CDR3: CASSYSRDKTYEQYF. The CDR3 bases are TGTGCCAGCAGTTACTCGAGGGACAAGACCTACGAGCAGTACTTC. The J gene is TRBJ2-7, the V gene TRBV6-5, with D perhaps matching TRBD1 (6 bases). Trimming stripped 0 bases from V and 2 bases from J, with 11 bases between. Per germline, CDR1 MNHEY and CDR2 SVGAGI. This CDR3 comprises 15 residues.

The chain uses TRBV6-5 and TRBJ2-3; D is uncertain. Germline V CDR1 and CDR2: MNHEY, SVGAGI. The ends were cut back, 0 bases at V and 5 bases at J, with 12 bases in the middle. The CDR3 totals 15 residues. The CDR3 DNA reads TGTGCCAGCAGTTACTCGGACCCAAGGGTAGATACGCAGTATTTT. Amino acid sequence: CASSYSDPRVDTQYF.

The V call is TRBV27, the J call TRBJ1-1; tentative D call: TRBD1 (5 bases). Germline V CDR1 and CDR2: MNHEY, SMNVEV (reference sequence). This CDR3 spans 14 amino acids. The germline V and J ends were trimmed by 9 bases and 3 bases, with 17 bases remaining between them. CDR3 amino acids: CASCQGLQYTEAFF. In DNA, the CDR3 is TGTGCCAGTTGCCAGGGCCTGCAGTACACTGAAGCTTTCTTT.

The J gene is TRBJ1-6, the V gene TRBV10-3; 7 nucleotides match TRBD1. Trimming cost V 7 bases and J 6 bases; bases outside gene matches: 12. From germline, CDR1 is ENHRY and CDR2 SYGVKD. The CDR3 is made up of 16 amino acids. This CDR3 is CAINNIRGDGNSPLHF. In nucleotides, the CDR3 is TGTGCCATCAACAATATCAGGGGGGACGGTAATTCACCCCTCCACTTT.

This clonotype was recorded many times. This chain connects TRBV29-1 to TRBJ2-7, with 8 bases aligning to TRBD2. Losses at the gene ends were 7 bases for V and 8 bases for J; bases not matched to a gene: 10. Germline V gives CDR1 SQVTM, CDR2 ANQGSEA. The CDR3 has 12 amino acids. CDR3 in amino acids: CSAGGEARQQYF. CDR3 in DNA: TGCAGCGCGGGGGGGGAAGCCAGGCAGCAGTACTTC.

This clonotype has more than one count but fewer than ten. V gene TRBV12-5 combines with J gene TRBJ1-2; D might be TRBD1 (6 bases). There are 14 residues in the CDR3. CDR1 is LGHNT and CDR2 is FRNRAP in the germline V gene. Trimming took 2 bases from V and 7 from J, leaving 14 bases between them. The CDR3 DNA is TGTGCTAGTGGTTTGATGCACAGGGAAGGTGGCTACACCTTC. It is translated as CASGLMHREGGYTF.

This clonotype was detected a few times. CDR3 loop: CASILYREWMNTEAFF. As DNA, the CDR3 is TGTGCCAGCATCCTTTACAGGGAGTGGATGAACACTGAAGCTTTCTTT. J is TRBJ1-1 and V is TRBV7-9; the D gene is possibly TRBD1 (6 bases). Germline CDR1 is SEHNR and CDR2 is FQNEAQ (reference sequence). The germline V and J ends were trimmed by 7 bases and 0 bases, with 18 bases remaining between them. The CDR3 covers 16 residues.

V and J are TRBV7-6 and TRBJ1-1; TRBD1 aligns across 10 bases. Trimming cost V 5 bases and J 1 base; bases outside gene matches: 13. CDR3 length: 18 amino acids. Per the germline V gene, CDR1 is SGHVS and CDR2 is FNYEAQ. The CDR3 region has the DNA TGTGCCAGCAGCGTCGGGACAGGGGACGCGGGGGGGAACACTGAAGCTTTCTTT. Protein sequence: CASSVGTGDAGGNTEAFF.

This chain uses TRBV3-1 with TRBJ1-5, with 8 bases that match TRBD1. The CDR3 sequence is 15 residues long. CDR1 is LGHDT, CDR2 YNNKEL, per germline (reference sequence). The V segment lost 0 bases and the J segment 6 bases; nucleotides outside the gene matches: 4. This chain's CDR3 is CASSQDRRGPQPQHF. In DNA, the CDR3 is TGTGCCAGCAGCCAAGATCGCAGGGGGCCTCAGCCCCAGCATTTT.

This clonotype was counted only a few times. The J gene is TRBJ2-2, the V gene TRBV19; D remains unclear. Germline values: CDR1 LNHDA, CDR2 SQIVND (reference sequence). Trimming shortened V by 3 bases and J by 11 bases, and 10 bases separated the two germline ends. This CDR3 comprises 12 residues. The CDR3 sequence: CASSILGRELFF. The CDR3 region has the DNA TGTGCCAGTAGTATTCTCGGTCGAGAGCTGTTTTTT.

This clonotype was detected only a few times. The CDR3 region has the DNA TGCGCCAGCAGCCAAGAGCCCAGGACTGAAGCTTTCTTT. It yields the protein CASSQEPRTEAFF. The V gene is TRBV4-3, the J gene TRBJ1-1; D is undetermined. CDR3 length: 13 residues. CDR1 is LGHNA and CDR2 is YSLEER in the germline V gene. The V end was cut by 0 bases, the J end by 5 bases, with 7 bases between.

This sequence joins TRBV18 and TRBJ1-1; weak D call: TRBD1 (5 bases). Trimming removed 2 bases at V and 3 bases at J, with 16 bases between. This CDR3 contains 16 residues. Germline V CDR1 and CDR2: KGHSH, LQKENI. Here the CDR3 DNA reads TGTGCCAGCTCACCAACGGGTCCGGGGGGGGACACTGAAGCTTTCTTT. Protein sequence: CASSPTGPGGDTEAFF.

This clonotype was recorded a few times. This chain uses TRBV29-1 with TRBJ2-1; unclear D gene. The CDR3 is made up of 10 amino acids. V was cut by 4 bases and J by 7 bases, with 5 bases left in between. Germline CDR1 is SQVTM and CDR2 is ANQGSEA. CDR3 in amino acids: CSVGANEQFF. CDR3 coding DNA: TGCAGCGTTGGGGCGAATGAGCAGTTCTTC.

The chain couples TRBV12-3 or TRBV12-4 to TRBJ2-1; 10 bases agree with TRBD2. This CDR3 has 14 amino acids. Trimming at V came to 7 bases and at J to 6 bases, leaving 6 bases not matched to a gene. CDR3 region: CASKGSGRANEQFF. The CDR3, as DNA: TGTGCCAGCAAGGGGAGCGGGAGGGCCAATGAGCAGTTCTTC.

This clonotype came up a few times. The chain has TRBV27 and TRBJ2-1; TRBD2 matches at 7 bases. The CDR3 loop spans 15 amino acids. The germline gives CDR1 MNHEY, CDR2 SMNVEV (reference sequence). V was pared by 3 bases and J by 4 bases, with 6 bases of the junction left unmatched. The DNA of the CDR3 is TGTGCCAGCAGTTTTAATAGCGGGTCATACAATGAGCAGTTCTTC. This encodes CASSFNSGSYNEQFF.

This clonotype was seen a handful of times. This chain connects TRBV5-1 to TRBJ1-4; 8 bases agree with TRBD1. This CDR3 has 14 amino acids. Trimming at V came to 0 bases and at J to 8 bases, leaving 3 bases not matched to a gene. CDR1 and CDR2 from the germline V gene are SGHRS and YFSETQ. CDR3 bases: TGCGCCAGCAGCTTGGCCCCAGGGGGCGAAAAACTGTTTTTT. Protein: CASSLAPGGEKLFF.

In this sample, this clonotype turned up a few times. The genes are TRBV6-1 and TRBJ2-7, with 9 bases fitting TRBD1. The CDR3 totals 14 residues. V was clipped by 3 bases and J by 2 bases; unmatched bases: 2. Germline V lookup: CDR1 MNHNS, CDR2 SASEGT. The CDR3 coding sequence is TGTGCCAGCAGTGACCACAGGGGGCCCTACGAGCAGTACTTC. This codes for CASSDHRGPYEQYF.

Only one count was recorded for this clonotype. The chain recombines TRBV4-3 with TRBJ1-5; TRBD1 might be the D (5 bases). Trimming stripped 3 bases from V and 5 bases from J, with 11 bases between. This CDR3 spans 14 amino acids. Germline V gives CDR1 LGHNA, CDR2 YSLEER. The CDR3 here is CASSQTVYYQPQHF. DNA for the CDR3: TGCGCCAGCAGCCAGACAGTTTATTATCAGCCCCAGCATTTT.

The chain is built from TRBV7-9 and TRBJ1-4; D might be TRBD1 (6 bases). The V gene lost 3 bases and the J gene lost 5 bases, with 13 bases spanning the gap. The germline CDR1 and CDR2 sequences are SEHNR and FQNEAQ (reference sequence). The CDR3 runs 15 residues. DNA of the CDR3: TGTGCCAGCAGCTTGAGGCGGGACATAAATGAAAAACTGTTTTTT. Translating gives CASSLRRDINEKLFF. Filled out from reference TRBV7-9 and TRBJ1-4, the complete variable domain reads DTGVSQNPRHKITKRGQNVTFRCDPISEHNRLYWYRQTLGQGPEFLTYFQNEAQLEKSRLLSDRFSAERPKGSFSTLEIQRTEQGDSAMYLCASSLRRDINEKLFFGSGTQLSVL.

This chain uses TRBV3-1 with TRBJ2-5; TRBD2 agrees at 12 bases. The CDR3 has 16 amino acids. The junction had 7 bases not matched to a gene; V was cut back by 3 bases and J by 5 bases. The germline V gene has CDR1 LGHDT and CDR2 YNNKEL (reference sequence). The CDR3 region has the DNA TGTGCCAGCAGCCAGAGACTAGCGGGAGACGATGAGACCCAGTACTTC. Protein: CASSQRLAGDDETQYF.

The table lists this clonotype with a few counts. This chain joins TRBV12-3 or TRBV12-4 and TRBJ2-7, with 15 bases matching TRBD2. Unmatched junction bases numbered 2, after V lost 3 bases and J lost 2 bases. CDR3 length equals 16 residues. Here the CDR3 reads CASSFRTSGRAYEQYF. CDR3 DNA sequence: TGTGCCAGCAGTTTCCGGACTAGCGGGAGGGCCTACGAGCAGTACTTC.